These T cell receptor beta chains were read from a single sample in a study of cytomegalovirus exposure and HLA in healthy donors. Generated by immunoSEQ multiplex PCR, the TCRdb table keeps only in-frame clones and is missing some. The table shows 150,000 to 200,000 clones, with less than 95% occurring only once. The sample consisted of PBMCs. The source is a woman between 18 and 30 years old in good health and CMV-seropositive. Each CDR3 is given with its conserved first and last residue. Each record gives: clone size, D gene, V gene, CDR3 length, J gene, CDR3 protein, CDR3 DNA. D genes are given only for firm matches. Expanded clones get a size class; other rows say once, few or many, or leave the size out.

-	-	TRBV15	17	TRBJ2-7	CATSRVMGAGRVYEQYF	TGTGCCACCAGCAGAGTTATGGGGGCAGGTCGGGTCTACGAGCAGTACTTC
-	TRBD1	TRBV6-1	15	TRBJ2-3	CASSEGQGITDTQYF	TGTGCCAGCAGTGAAGGACAGGGTATCACAGATACGCAGTATTTT
-	-	TRBV28	16	TRBJ1-5	CASSLYGAGRNQPQHF	TGTGCCAGCAGTTTATACGGGGCAGGGAGGAATCAGCCCCAGCATTTT
-	TRBD1	TRBV19	14	TRBJ1-2	CASSPSTGRGGYTF	TGTGCCAGTAGTCCATCGACAGGGAGAGGGGGCTACACCTTC
few	TRBD1	TRBV27	14	TRBJ1-4	CASSEDRGKEKLFF	TGTGCCAGCAGCGAGGACAGGGGAAAGGAAAAACTGTTTTTT
-	TRBD1	TRBV5-6	15	TRBJ1-6	CASSSGTGLNSPLHF	TGTGCCAGCAGCTCGGGGACAGGGCTTAATTCACCCCTCCACTTT
-	TRBD1	TRBV15	17	TRBJ2-6	CATLGDRGNSGANVLTF	TGTGCCACTTTAGGGGACAGGGGAAACTCTGGGGCCAACGTCCTGACTTTC
-	-	TRBV18	14	TRBJ2-2	CASSPPPGAGELFF	TGTGCCAGCTCACCACCACCAGGGGCCGGGGAGCTGTTTTTT
-	-	TRBV5-4	14	TRBJ1-2	CASSLGAGDYGYTF	TGTGCCAGCAGCTTGGGCGCAGGGGACTATGGCTACACCTTC
-	-	TRBV7-2	14	TRBJ1-1	CASSFLLRTDEAFF	TGTGCCAGCAGCTTTCTCCTTAGGACAGATGAAGCTTTCTTT
-	-	TRBV5-6	14	TRBJ2-7	CASRGNGGSYEQYF	TGTGCCAGCAGAGGAAACGGGGGCTCCTACGAGCAGTACTTC
-	TRBD1	TRBV11-2	17	TRBJ1-2	CASSSNTRDRGNYGYTF	TGTGCCAGCAGCTCAAACACCCGGGACAGGGGTAACTATGGCTACACCTTC
-	TRBD2	TRBV5-1	16	TRBJ2-1	CASSWEGRSSYNEQFF	TGCGCCAGCAGCTGGGAGGGCAGGAGCTCCTACAATGAGCAGTTCTTC
-	-	TRBV28	15	TRBJ1-6	CASKPPRVINSPLHF	TGTGCCAGCAAACCCCCCAGGGTGATTAATTCACCCCTCCACTTT
once	TRBD2	TRBV15	17	TRBJ2-3	CATSPRSNSGSKDTQYF	TGTGCCACCAGCCCTCGATCAAATAGCGGGAGTAAAGATACGCAGTATTTT
-	TRBD1	TRBV7-8	19	TRBJ2-1	CASSSDRGLSGGSYNEQFF	TGTGCCAGCAGCTCAGACAGGGGGCTGTCGGGAGGGTCGTACAATGAGCAGTTCTTC